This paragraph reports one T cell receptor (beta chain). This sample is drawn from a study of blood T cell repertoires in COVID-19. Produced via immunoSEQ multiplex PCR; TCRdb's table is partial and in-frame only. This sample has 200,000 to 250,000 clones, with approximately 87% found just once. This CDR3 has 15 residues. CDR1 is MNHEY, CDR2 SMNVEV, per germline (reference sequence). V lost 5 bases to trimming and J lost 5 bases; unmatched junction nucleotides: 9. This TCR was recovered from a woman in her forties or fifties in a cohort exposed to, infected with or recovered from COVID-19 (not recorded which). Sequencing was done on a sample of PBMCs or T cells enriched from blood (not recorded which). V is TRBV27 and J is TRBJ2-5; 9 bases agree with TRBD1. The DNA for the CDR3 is TGTGCCAGCAGTCCTCAACGGACAGGGGTCGAGACCCAGTACTTC. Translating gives CASSPQRTGVETQYF.